The 24 T cell receptor beta chains below were found in one sample sequenced in a study of T cells in Graves' hyperthyroidism and ophthalmopathy. RNA transcripts gave rise to amplified TCR beta CDR3 regions. Carried out on the TCR CDR3, a first-round RT-PCR used the HTBI primer set. TCRdb passed the multiplex PCR reads through MiXCR, listing each CDR3 protein once. The profile shows fewer than 650,000 distinct CDR3 sequences, 11% to 15% of them singletons. Input material: blood. The receptor source for this set is a woman aged 25 to 39 with Graves' hyperthyroidism that later progressed to Graves' ophthalmopathy.

This clonotype was seen repeatedly, ten times or more. The rearrangement joins TRBV11-2 to TRBJ1-2; TRBD1 agrees at 7 bases. Germline loops: CDR1 SGHAT, CDR2 FQNNGV. This CDR3 is built from 13 residues. V lost 5 bases to trimming and J lost 5 bases; unmatched junction nucleotides: 5. Here the CDR3 DNA reads TGTGCCAGCAGCCGAGGGACAGATTATGGCTACACCTTC. It is translated as CASSRGTDYGYTF.

The chain is built from TRBV9 and TRBJ2-1, with D possibly TRBD2 on 5 matching bases. Germline CDR1 is SGDLS and CDR2 is YYNGEE. The length of the CDR3 is 14 residues. V lost 0 bases and J lost 6, with 10 bases in between. The CDR3 DNA is TGTGCCAGCAGCGTAGGGATGGCGGGCAATGAGCAGTTCTTC. Its translation is CASSVGMAGNEQFF.

This clonotype has more than one count but fewer than ten. V gene TRBV6-1 combines with J gene TRBJ1-4; D is unclear. The CDR3 is made up of 11 amino acids. From germline, CDR1 is MNHNS and CDR2 SASEGT. Trimming took 8 bases from V and 7 from J, leaving 8 bases between them. In DNA, the CDR3 is TGTGCCAGCGGGGAGCCTGAAAAACTGTTTTTT. This codes for CASGEPEKLFF.

This clonotype was observed at least ten times. The chain employs TRBV7-2 and TRBJ1-6, with D maybe TRBD1 (6 bases). The CDR3 spans 14 residues. The V end lost 5 bases, the J end lost 6 bases, and 11 bases lay between the germline ends. Germline V gene sequence: CDR1 SGHTA, CDR2 FQGNSA. The CDR3 bases are TGTGCCAGCAGCCCCAACAGGGCTAATTCACCCCTCCACTTT. Protein product: CASSPNRANSPLHF. The variable domain in full, completed from reference TRBV7-2 and TRBJ1-6, reads GAGVSQSPSNKVTEKGKDVELRCDPISGHTALYWYRQSLGQGLEFLIYFQGNSAPDKSGLPSDRFSAERTGGSVSTLTIQRTQQEDSAVYLCASSPNRANSPLHFGNGTRLTVT.

This clonotype was observed once. V usage is TRBV15 and J usage is TRBJ2-2; D unresolved. There are 14 residues in the CDR3. V gave up 4 bases and J gave up 0 bases, with 6 bases separating them. Germline V CDR1 and CDR2: LNHNV, YYDKDF (reference sequence). CDR3 amino acids: CATSIGTNTGELFF. The CDR3 region has the DNA TGTGCCACCAGCATCGGAACGAACACCGGGGAGCTGTTTTTT.

This clonotype was seen just once. Here the CDR3 reads CSAPRPRDGYTF. In nucleotides, the CDR3 is TGCAGTGCCCCACGACCCCGCGATGGCTACACCTTC. The chain carries TRBV20-1 and TRBJ1-2; D is unclear. CDR1 is DFQATT, CDR2 SNEGSKA, per germline (reference sequence). The CDR3 sequence is 12 residues long. V gave up 6 bases and J gave up 6 bases, with 14 bases separating them.

This clonotype was detected many times. This chain uses TRBV7-9 with TRBJ2-2; possible D gene TRBD1, 6 bases. CDR3 length: 15 amino acids. Trimming pared 3 bases from V and 7 bases from J, leaving 15 bases between. Germline lookup yields CDR1 SEHNR and CDR2 FQNEAQ (reference sequence). CDR3 sequence: CASSFTGTRGGELFF. CDR3 DNA sequence: TGTGCCAGCAGCTTCACCGGGACACGGGGCGGGGAGCTGTTTTTT. The full variable domain, with the rest looked up from reference TRBV7-9 and TRBJ2-2, is DTGVSQNPRHKITKRGQNVTFRCDPISEHNRLYWYRQTLGQGPEFLTYFQNEAQLEKSRLLSDRFSAERPKGSFSTLEIQRTEQGDSAMYLCASSFTGTRGGELFFGEGSRLTVL.

A word on this clonotype: A much larger clone lies one base from this, so it may be a read error. V is TRBV7-9 and J is TRBJ1-3, with a possible D match to TRBD1 (6 bases). This CDR3 region has 15 residues. Germline assignment: CDR1 SEHNR and CDR2 FQNEAQ (reference sequence). The CDR3 nucleotides read TGTGCCAGCAGCCCGGGGGACACCCTTGGAAACACCACATATTTT. Its translation is CASSPGDTLGNTTYF.

This clonotype was seen at least ten times. V usage is TRBV2 and J usage is TRBJ2-1; TRBD1 matches 8 bases. Germline V CDR1 and CDR2: SNHLY, FYNNEI. The CDR3 contains 14 residues. The ends lost 6 bases at V and 4 bases at J; junction bases unmatched: 5. CDR3 in DNA: TGTGCCAGCAGGGCAGGGGGCATTTACAATGAGCAGTTCTTC. It encodes CASRAGGIYNEQFF.

This clonotype was picked up a small number of times. The CDR3, as DNA: TGCAGTGCTAGTGATCCGGGACAGGGTCCCTACGAGCAGTACTTC. Protein sequence: CSASDPGQGPYEQYF. The genes are TRBV20-1 and TRBJ2-7, with 9 bases matching TRBD1. Germline assignment: CDR1 DFQATT and CDR2 SNEGSKA (reference sequence). V lost 3 bases and J lost 2; bases outside the gene matches: 8. CDR3 length: 15 amino acids.

The table lists this clonotype with a count of one. This chain connects TRBV7-2 to TRBJ1-1; the D is unclear. This CDR3 is built from 14 residues. V gave up 5 bases and J gave up 4 bases, with 14 bases separating them. CDR1 is SGHTA and CDR2 is FQGNSA in the germline V gene. The CDR3 here is CASSLSIRGTEAFF. The CDR3 DNA is TGTGCCAGCAGCCTCTCTATTCGGGGCACTGAAGCTTTCTTT. Combining the CDR3 with reference TRBV7-2 and TRBJ1-1 gives the whole variable domain GAGVSQSPSNKVTEKGKDVELRCDPISGHTALYWYRQSLGQGLEFLIYFQGNSAPDKSGLPSDRFSAERTGGSVSTLTIQRTQQEDSAVYLCASSLSIRGTEAFFGQGTRLTVV.

The table lists this clonotype with many counts. The J gene is TRBJ1-3, the V gene TRBV6-1; unclear D gene. The germline gives CDR1 MNHNS, CDR2 SASEGT. There are 15 residues in the CDR3. The V end lost 5 bases, the J end lost 4 bases, and 15 bases lay between the germline ends. The CDR3: CASSLGGVGGNTIYF. CDR3 bases: TGTGCCAGCAGTCTCGGCGGAGTAGGAGGAAACACCATATATTTT.

This clonotype was observed many times. The chain uses TRBV12-3 or TRBV12-4 and TRBJ1-1; no firm D call. V dropped 3 bases and J dropped 8 bases, with 13 bases sitting between them. The length of the CDR3 is 13 residues. The CDR3 region is CASSFVAVGEAFF. The DNA of the CDR3 is TGTGCCAGCAGTTTCGTGGCCGTCGGAGAAGCTTTCTTT.

This clonotype was counted at least ten times. The V gene is TRBV20-1, the J gene TRBJ2-1; perhaps D is TRBD1 or TRBD2 (5 bases each). The CDR3 totals 15 residues. Germline CDR1 and CDR2: DFQATT and SNEGSKA (reference sequence). V was shortened by 3 bases and J by 0 bases, with 12 bases between the two germline ends. The CDR3 sequence is CSARVGVNSYNEQFF. The CDR3 region has the DNA TGCAGTGCTAGGGTGGGGGTTAACTCCTACAATGAGCAGTTCTTC.

This clonotype was seen many times. The chain joins TRBV19 to TRBJ1-4; D unresolved. The germline V and J ends were trimmed by 4 bases and 7 bases, with 7 bases remaining between them. Germline V lookup: CDR1 LNHDA, CDR2 SQIVND (reference sequence). The CDR3 covers 12 residues. CDR3 region: CASSTRFEKLFF. CDR3 nucleotide sequence: TGTGCCAGTAGTACCCGGTTTGAAAAACTGTTTTTT. The full variable domain, completed using reference TRBV19 and TRBJ1-4, is DGGITQSPKYLFRKEGQNVTLSCEQNLNHDAMYWYRQDPGQGLRLIYYSQIVNDFQKGDIAEGYSVSREKKESFPLTVTSAQKNPTAFYLCASSTRFEKLFFGSGTQLSVL.

The sample holds many counts of this clonotype. The chain recombines TRBV6-2 or TRBV6-3 with TRBJ1-1; D uncertain. This CDR3 spans 11 amino acids. Germline V gene sequence: CDR1 MNHEY, CDR2 SVGEGT. V shed 6 bases and J shed 4 bases, with 6 bases lying between them. In nucleotides, the CDR3 is TGTGCCAGCAGGCGGGCCACTGAAGCTTTCTTT. The encoded protein is CASRRATEAFF.

In DNA form, the CDR3 reads TGTGCCAGCAGTGATGAAGCTCGGGCGTACTTC. Translated: CASSDEARAYF. The V call is TRBV2, the J call TRBJ2-4; D gene ambiguous. Trimming took 3 bases from V and 15 from J, leaving 12 bases between them. The CDR3 extends over 11 amino acids. Germline assignment: CDR1 SNHLY and CDR2 FYNNEI. The full variable domain, completed using reference TRBV2 and TRBJ2-4, is EPEVTQTPSHQVTQMGQEVILRCVPISNHLYFYWYRQILGQKVEFLVSFYNNEISEKSEIFDDQFSVERPDGSNFTLKIRSTKLEDSAMYFCASSDEARAYFGAGTRLSVL.

In its sample, this clonotype was seen many times. The V and J genes are TRBV24-1 and TRBJ2-1; no definite D call. CDR3 length: 15 residues. CDR1 and CDR2 from the germline V gene are KGHDR and SFDVKD. V lost 2 bases and J 5 bases, leaving 12 bases between the germline ends. CDR3 region: CATSDSVARDNEQFF. CDR3 DNA: TGTGCCACCAGTGATTCAGTTGCCCGAGACAATGAGCAGTTCTTC.

This clonotype was counted at least ten times. The chain couples TRBV5-1 to TRBJ2-3; 9 positions match TRBD1. This CDR3 spans 16 amino acids. Germline V gene sequence: CDR1 SGHRS, CDR2 YFSETQ. V was clipped by 1 base and J by 2 bases; unmatched bases: 5. The CDR3 spells CASSLSRDRVTDTQYF. The CDR3 nucleotides read TGCGCCAGCAGCTTGTCCCGGGACAGGGTCACAGATACGCAGTATTTT.

A remark on this clonotype: This may stem from a read error, because a much larger clone lies one nucleotide away. The CDR3 loop is CASSESEKLFF. CDR3 sequence (DNA): TGTGCCAGCAGTGAGTCTGAAAAACTGTTTTTT. The chain employs TRBV25-1 and TRBJ1-4; D uncertain. Germline CDR1 and CDR2: MGHDK and SYGVNS. This CDR3 is built from 11 residues. V gave up 3 bases and J gave up 7 bases, with 3 bases separating them.

Ten or more counts support this clonotype. This rearrangement joins TRBV27 to TRBJ2-7, with unresolved D. The ends were cut back, 2 bases at V and 5 bases at J, with 13 bases in the middle. Germline V lookup: CDR1 MNHEY, CDR2 SMNVEV (reference sequence). The CDR3 is made up of 14 amino acids. The CDR3 spells CASSLLPLWNEQYF. In nucleotides, the CDR3 is TGTGCCAGCAGTTTACTACCGCTCTGGAACGAGCAGTACTTC.

Concerning this clonotype itself: Possible read error: a much larger clone is one base away. The chain is built from TRBV7-2 and TRBJ2-5; D gene unclear. Germline assignment: CDR1 SGHTA and CDR2 FQGNSA. The CDR3 is 12 amino acids. Deletions cut 6 bases from V and 5 bases from J, with 10 bases between. CDR3 DNA sequence: TGTGCCAGCAGTTGTAGCCAGGAGACCCAGTACTTC. This sequence encodes CASSCSQETQYF.

In this sample, this clonotype turned up many times. The chain carries TRBV3-1 and TRBJ2-1; 10 bases fit TRBD1. V lost 1 base and J lost 7; bases outside the gene matches: 4. CDR3 length equals 15 residues. Germline lookup yields CDR1 LGHDT and CDR2 YNNKEL (reference sequence). CDR3 in amino acids: CASSQGGTGANEQFF. In DNA, the CDR3 is TGTGCCAGCAGCCAAGGGGGGACAGGGGCGAATGAGCAGTTCTTC.

This clonotype appeared many times. The CDR3 here is CASSPTGLSGNTIYF. CDR3 DNA: TGTGCCAGCAGCCCGACAGGGCTTTCTGGAAACACCATATATTTT. J is TRBJ1-3 and V is TRBV13, with 7 bases identical to TRBD1. CDR1 is PRHDT and CDR2 is FYEKMQ in the germline V gene (reference sequence). This CDR3 contains 15 residues. V was pared by 5 bases and J by 1 base, with 5 bases of the junction left unmatched.